One and the same sample provided the 18 T cell receptor beta chains below, sequenced in a study of OX40 agonist ivuxolimab in advanced cancers. Method: immunoSEQ multiplex PCR; TCRdb's copy keeps in-frame clones and lacks some. This sample has approximately 30,000 clones; about four fifths occur once, and the top ten carry roughly 1.4%. Sequencing was performed on CD4+ or CD8+ T cells sorted from blood, taken in a trial of the OX40 agonist ivuxolimab. These receptors were collected from an adult with an advanced solid tumor such as melanoma, head and neck, liver or kidney cancer.

The chain combines TRBV11-2 with TRBJ1-3; D might be TRBD1 (5 bases). CDR1 SGHAT and CDR2 FQNNGV come from the germline V gene. The CDR3 has 16 residues. Trimming took 5 bases from V and 0 from J, leaving 14 bases between them. DNA for the CDR3: TGTGCCAGCAGCCCCGGGGGAGGGATCTCTGGAAACACCATATATTTT. Translation: CASSPGGGISGNTIYF. Filled out from reference TRBV11-2 and TRBJ1-3, the complete variable domain reads EAGVAQSPRYKIIEKRQSVAFWCNPISGHATLYWYQQILGQGPKLLIQFQNNGVVDDSQLPKDRFSAERLKGVDSTLKIQPAKLEDSAVYLCASSPGGGISGNTIYFGEGSWLTVV.

This sequence joins TRBV28 and TRBJ2-3, with D unclear. Germline V lookup: CDR1 MDHEN, CDR2 SYDVKM. This CDR3 comprises 14 residues. As DNA, the CDR3 is TGTGCAACACATCGGCCCGGGTTGACAGATACGCAGTATTTT. Residues: CATHRPGLTDTQYF.

J is TRBJ2-1 and V is TRBV10-2, with D perhaps matching TRBD2 (6 bases). Trimming left V 4 bases short and J 0 bases short, with 16 bases between. CDR1 is WSHSY and CDR2 is SAAADI in the germline V gene. This CDR3 comprises 17 residues. The chain's CDR3 is CASSALAGRSSYNEQFF. The CDR3 DNA sequence: TGCGCCAGCAGTGCCCTGGCGGGGCGAAGCTCCTACAATGAGCAGTTCTTC.

This chain joins TRBV5-4 and TRBJ2-5; tentatively, D is TRBD1 (6 bases). This CDR3 contains 13 residues. Looked up from germline, CDR1 is SGHNT and CDR2 is YYREEE (reference sequence). Deletions cut 3 bases from V and 2 bases from J, with 8 bases between. This CDR3 reads CASSSGQQETQYF. The CDR3 DNA reads TGTGCCAGCAGCTCCGGACAGCAAGAGACCCAGTACTTC.

V usage is TRBV6-5 and J usage is TRBJ1-1; D is possibly TRBD1 (6 bases). CDR3 length equals 14 residues. Germline V CDR1 and CDR2: MNHEY, SVGAGI. V was clipped by 3 bases and J by 3 bases, with 11 bases between them. The CDR3 sequence: CASSYRQGYTEAFF. The CDR3 DNA is TGTGCCAGCAGTTATAGGCAGGGGTACACTGAAGCTTTCTTT.

The chain recombines TRBV5-5 with TRBJ1-4, with unresolved D. The germline V gene has CDR1 SGHKS and CDR2 YYEKEE (reference sequence). The CDR3 has 15 amino acids. The V end was cut by 4 bases, the J end by 0 bases, with 10 bases between. Here the CDR3 reads CASSQSGTTNEKLFF. The CDR3 coding sequence is TGTGCCAGCAGCCAGAGCGGAACAACTAATGAAAAACTGTTTTTT. Full variable domain (rest looked up from reference TRBV5-5 and TRBJ1-4): DAGVTQSPTHLIKTRGQQVTLRCSPISGHKSVSWYQQVLGQGPQFIFQYYEKEERGRGNFPDRFSARQFPNYSSELNVNALLLGDSALYLCASSQSGTTNEKLFFGSGTQLSVL.

The J gene is TRBJ1-3, the V gene TRBV9; the D is unclear. Germline V gives CDR1 SGDLS, CDR2 YYNGEE. The CDR3 runs to 14 residues. The V gene lost 0 bases and the J gene lost 1 base, with 5 bases spanning the gap. The CDR3 here is CASSVGTSGNTIYF. Here the CDR3 DNA reads TGTGCCAGCAGCGTAGGTACTTCTGGAAACACCATATATTTT. The full variable domain, in which reference TRBV9 and TRBJ1-3 provide the parts outside the CDR3, is DSGVTQTPKHLITATGQRVTLRCSPRSGDLSVYWYQQSLDQGLQFLIQYYNGEERAKGNILERFSAQQFPDLHSELNLSSLELGDSALYFCASSVGTSGNTIYFGEGSWLTVV.

This clone occurred a few times. This rearrangement joins TRBV5-1 to TRBJ1-2, with 10 positions matching TRBD1. The V and J ends lost 0 bases and 5 bases, in that order; junction bases with no gene match: 7. The CDR3 covers 16 residues. Germline V CDR1 and CDR2: SGHRS, YFSETQ. CDR3 sequence (DNA): TGCGCCAGCAGCTTGGGGGGACAGGGGTTTAAGTATGGCTACACCTTC. This encodes CASSLGGQGFKYGYTF.

V and J are TRBV7-9 and TRBJ1-6; TRBD1 matches at 10 bases. Unmatched junction bases numbered 6, after V lost 1 base and J lost 0 bases. CDR1 and CDR2 (germline): SEHNR, FQNEAQ (reference sequence). The CDR3 spans 19 residues. In DNA form, the CDR3 reads TGTGCCAGCAGCTTAGATCCGGGACAGGGGAGCTCCTATAATTCACCCCTCCACTTT. This gives the protein CASSLDPGQGSSYNSPLHF.

The rearrangement links TRBV7-6 to TRBJ2-1; D gene ambiguous. CDR3 size: 13 residues. CDR1 is SGHVS and CDR2 is FNYEAQ in the germline V gene. Trimming left V 0 bases short and J 5 bases short, with 5 bases between. This CDR3 reads CASSLASDNEQFF. As DNA, the CDR3 is TGTGCCAGCAGCTTAGCCTCAGACAATGAGCAGTTCTTC.

This clone counts as medium-sized (0.01 to 0.1%). V is TRBV7-3 and J is TRBJ2-3; 9 nucleotides agree with TRBD2. CDR1 is SGHTA and CDR2 is FQGTGA in the germline V gene. The CDR3 totals 17 residues. The V segment lost 3 bases and the J segment 4 bases; nucleotides outside the gene matches: 11. The CDR3 sequence is CASSFLPAGGRSDTQYF. CDR3 nucleotide sequence: TGTGCCAGCAGCTTCCTGCCAGCGGGGGGCCGTTCAGATACGCAGTATTTT.

This clone was detected only a few times. The V and J genes are TRBV7-2 and TRBJ2-1; D gene ambiguous. Germline V gene lookup returns CDR1 SGHTA and CDR2 FQGNSA. The V and J ends lost 0 bases and 8 bases respectively, with 11 bases between them. CDR3 length: 14 residues. The CDR3 reads CASSLAPGMDEQFF. CDR3 sequence (DNA): TGTGCCAGCAGCTTAGCGCCTGGAATGGATGAGCAGTTCTTC. Supplemented by reference TRBV7-2 and TRBJ2-1, the full variable domain reads GAGVSQSPSNKVTEKGKDVELRCDPISGHTALYWYRQSLGQGLEFLIYFQGNSAPDKSGLPSDRFSAERTGGSVSTLTIQRTQQEDSAVYLCASSLAPGMDEQFFGPGTRLTVL.

This clone was picked up a small number of times. The V and J genes are TRBV7-2 and TRBJ1-2; D is unresolved. The CDR3 is made up of 14 amino acids. The ends were cut back, 5 bases at V and 7 bases at J, with 17 bases in the middle. Germline values: CDR1 SGHTA, CDR2 FQGNSA. The CDR3 here is CASSQAGQAGGYTF. The CDR3 DNA is TGTGCCAGCAGCCAAGCCGGCCAGGCGGGTGGCTACACCTTC.

This clone showed up just a few times. The chain links TRBV2 to TRBJ2-3; TRBD1 aligns across 7 bases. V trimming: 8 bases; J trimming: 2 bases; junction bases outside the gene matches: 10. This CDR3 spans 15 amino acids. Germline-derived CDR1 and CDR2 are SNHLY and FYNNEI. CDR3 bases: TGTGCCAGCGCCAAAGAAGGGGGCAACACAGATACGCAGTATTTT. Translation gives CASAKEGGNTDTQYF.

V gene TRBV19 combines with J gene TRBJ1-1; TRBD1 is a possible D gene (6 bases). The CDR3 length is 15 residues. Germline CDR1 reads LNHDA; CDR2 reads SQIVND (reference sequence). V was pared by 7 bases and J by 0 bases, with 15 bases between. The CDR3 bases are TGTGCCAGTAAATTGCCGGGGGCCTTGAACACTGAAGCTTTCTTT. Its protein is CASKLPGALNTEAFF.

In nucleotides, the CDR3 is TGTGCCAGCAGGGACAGGGGAGCTGAAGCTTTCTTT. Translating gives CASRDRGAEAFF. The chain is built from TRBV27 and TRBJ1-1, with 9 bases identical to TRBD1. Germline CDR1 and CDR2: MNHEY and SMNVEV (reference sequence). V gave up 6 bases and J gave up 6 bases; unmatched junction bases: 2. The CDR3 spans 12 residues.

The chain employs TRBV5-1 and TRBJ2-5; 7 bases line up with TRBD1. CDR3 length equals 15 residues. The V gene end was trimmed by 4 bases and the J gene end by 2 bases; junction bases not matched to a gene: 8. Germline V gives CDR1 SGHRS, CDR2 YFSETQ. The CDR3: CASSVLGTAQETQYF. CDR3 DNA: TGCGCCAGCAGCGTTTTAGGGACAGCACAAGAGACCCAGTACTTC. Full variable domain (missing parts from reference TRBV5-1 and TRBJ2-5): KAGVTQTPRYLIKTRGQQVTLSCSPISGHRSVSWYQQTPGQGLQFLFEYFSETQRNKGNFPGRFSGRQFSNSRSEMNVSTLELGDSALYLCASSVLGTAQETQYFGPGTRLLVL.

The chain uses TRBV7-2 and TRBJ2-5; D is perhaps TRBD1 (5 bases). The CDR3 covers 14 residues. Germline loops: CDR1 SGHTA, CDR2 FQGNSA. V was clipped by 6 bases and J by 0 bases, with 11 bases between them. In DNA form, the CDR3 reads TGTGCCAGCAGTCTCGACAGAAACCAAGAGACCCAGTACTTC. As protein: CASSLDRNQETQYF. The full variable domain, completed using reference TRBV7-2 and TRBJ2-5, is GAGVSQSPSNKVTEKGKDVELRCDPISGHTALYWYRQSLGQGLEFLIYFQGNSAPDKSGLPSDRFSAERTGGSVSTLTIQRTQQEDSAVYLCASSLDRNQETQYFGPGTRLLVL.